The 7 T cell receptor beta chains below all came from one sample that was sequenced in a study of T cell responses to AZD1222 COVID-19 vaccine. The table came from immunoSEQ multiplex PCR; TCRdb's copy has only in-frame clones and leaves some out. The sample records approximately 300,000 clones, 94% being singletons. Material: peripheral blood, obtained 28 days after the second AZD1222 dose. These receptors were taken from an adult who received the AZD1222 COVID-19 vaccine.

V and J are TRBV19 and TRBJ2-2, with D uncertain. The CDR3 contains 12 residues. CDR1 and CDR2 from the germline V gene are LNHDA and SQIVND (reference sequence). V was clipped by 2 bases and J by 5 bases, with 3 bases between them. The CDR3 region has the DNA TGTGCCAGTAGTATAATTACCGGGGAGCTGTTTTTT. It translates to CASSIITGELFF.

The genes are TRBV6-5 and TRBJ2-7, with D possibly TRBD1 on 7 matching bases. This CDR3 spans 13 amino acids. The V end was cut by 6 bases, the J end by 7 bases, with 16 bases between. Germline V lookup: CDR1 MNHEY, CDR2 SVGAGI. The CDR3 loop reads CASSLSGQAEQYF. CDR3 sequence (DNA): TGTGCCAGCAGCCTTAGCGGACAGGCAGAGCAGTACTTC.

As DNA, the CDR3 is TGCAGCGTTGAAGACCCGACAGGGGGAAATGTTTTTGTTGAGACCCAGTACTTC. This codes for CSVEDPTGGNVFVETQYF. V usage is TRBV29-1 and J usage is TRBJ2-5; TRBD1 agrees at 9 bases. V shed 0 bases, J shed 5 bases, and the junction held 16 bases outside the gene matches. The CDR3 is made up of 18 amino acids. The germline V gene encodes CDR1 SQVTM and CDR2 ANQGSEA.

The chain employs TRBV7-9 and TRBJ1-1; tentative D call: TRBD1 (6 bases). Trimming cost V 2 bases and J 11 bases, with 15 bases left between them. This CDR3 is built from 13 residues. Germline V CDR1 and CDR2: SEHNR, FQNEAQ (reference sequence). The CDR3 DNA follows: TGTGCCAGCAGCTTATTCGGACAGACCGGGGCTTTCTTT. Translating gives CASSLFGQTGAFF. Combining the CDR3 with reference TRBV7-9 and TRBJ1-1 gives the whole variable domain DTGVSQNPRHKITKRGQNVTFRCDPISEHNRLYWYRQTLGQGPEFLTYFQNEAQLEKSRLLSDRFSAERPKGSFSTLEIQRTEQGDSAMYLCASSLFGQTGAFFGQGTRLTVV.

This clone came up once. The chain is built from TRBV10-3 and TRBJ1-1; tentatively, D is TRBD1 (6 bases). The CDR3 loop spans 15 amino acids. V was clipped by 3 bases and J by 0 bases, with 11 bases between them. CDR1 ENHRY and CDR2 SYGVKD come from the germline V gene. CDR3 amino acids: CAISDMTGMNTEAFF. The CDR3, as DNA: TGTGCCATCAGTGACATGACAGGAATGAACACTGAAGCTTTCTTT.

V and J are TRBV7-9 and TRBJ1-6, with D tentatively TRBD1 (6 bases). Trimming stripped 1 base from V and 7 bases from J, with 11 bases between. Germline-derived CDR1 and CDR2 are SEHNR and FQNEAQ (reference sequence). The CDR3 runs 15 residues. CDR3 sequence reads: CASSLEGRGNSPLHF. CDR3 bases: TGTGCCAGCAGCTTAGAAGGCAGGGGCAATTCACCCCTCCACTTT.

This clone has just one count. In DNA form, the CDR3 reads TGTGCCAGCAGCGTAAGACAGGGGAATGAGCAGTTCTTC. Protein product: CASSVRQGNEQFF. V gene TRBV9 combines with J gene TRBJ2-1; 8 positions match TRBD1. The junction had 1 base not matched to a gene; V was cut back by 1 base and J by 7 bases. The CDR3 is 13 amino acids. Germline CDR1 and CDR2: SGDLS and YYNGEE. The complete variable domain, with remaining parts taken from reference TRBV9 and TRBJ2-1, reads DSGVTQTPKHLITATGQRVTLRCSPRSGDLSVYWYQQSLDQGLQFLIQYYNGEERAKGNILERFSAQQFPDLHSELNLSSLELGDSALYFCASSVRQGNEQFFGPGTRLTVL.